This TCR beta chain was identified in a study of blood T cells in healthy people across ages. Points from the study as a whole: Donor CMV status was unknown, possibly confounding expanded clonotype changes.

The study drew donors from healthy Caucasian individuals in Russia aged 6 to 90. Collection of roughly 10 milliliters of peripheral blood was performed for each donor. Isolating PBMCs gave at least 7 million of these cells per sample. This clonotype was counted at least ten times. Its cognate antigen is unknown. V shed 6 bases, J shed 8 bases, and the junction held 4 bases outside the gene matches. CDR1 MNHEY and CDR2 SVGEGT come from the germline V gene. The CDR3 is 12 residues long. With a J-beta primer mix and a sample-barcoded 5' primer, a second PCR ran about 7 to 12 cycles. Each CDR3 protein is one row after TCRdb ran MiXCR on the 5' RACE reads. The data hold roughly 680,000 distinct CDR3 sequences, with approximately 52% observed a single time.

The sequenced material came from blood. J is TRBJ2-1 and V is TRBV6-2 or TRBV6-3; 7 positions match TRBD1. The sequence was obtained from a woman older than 75 in good health. As DNA, the CDR3 is TGTGCCAGCAGGACAGGGCTCCATGAGCAGTTCTTC. Amino acids: CASRTGLHEQFF.